The 17 T cell receptor beta chains presented below share a single source sample, sequenced in a study of T cells after posttransplantation cyclophosphamide. Treatment was busulfan-fludarabine conditioning, a marrow graft, and cyclophosphamide on days +3 and +4. The protocol was immunoSEQ multiplex PCR, while the TCRdb copy is restricted to in-frame clones and leaves out a portion. Of over 15,000 clones listed, less than 80% are singletons. Sequenced here: PBMCs, sampled after an allogeneic stem cell transplant with post-transplant cyclophosphamide. The receptors originated from a young adult male patient who received an allogeneic stem cell transplant from a related donor, was CMV-positive, and had acute GVHD only. The graft donor may account for some of the T cells.

For this clone: A much larger clone differs from this one at a single base, so this may be a read error. This CDR3 is also generated by other DNA sequences in the sample. The chain recombines TRBV11-2 with TRBJ1-1; a possible D gene is TRBD1 (6 bases). V lost 3 bases and J 0 bases, leaving 8 bases between the germline ends. The CDR3 has 14 amino acids. Looked up from germline, CDR1 is SGHAT and CDR2 is FQNNGV. CDR3 DNA: TGTGCCAGCAGCTTCGGACAGCTGAACACTGAAGCTTTCTTT. It is translated as CASSFGQLNTEAFF. Using reference TRBV11-2 and TRBJ1-1 for the parts outside the CDR3, the full variable domain is EAGVAQSPRYKIIEKRQSVAFWCNPISGHATLYWYQQILGQGPKLLIQFQNNGVVDDSQLPKDRFSAERLKGVDSTLKIQPAKLEDSAVYLCASSFGQLNTEAFFGQGTRLTVV.

This chain links TRBV7-8 with TRBJ2-5, with D tentatively TRBD1 (8 bases). V was pared by 5 bases and J by 1 base, with 20 bases between. The germline CDR1 and CDR2 sequences are SGHVS and FQNEAQ. The CDR3 extends over 17 amino acids. The CDR3 bases are TGTGCCAGCAGCGACGGACGGACAGGGACTACCCAAGAGACCCAGTACTTC. Its translation is CASSDGRTGTTQETQYF.

This clone appeared a few times. The chain combines TRBV7-2 with TRBJ1-5; D uncertain. The CDR3 length is 14 residues. The germline gives CDR1 SGHTA, CDR2 FQGNSA. Trimming took 5 bases from V and 0 from J, leaving 8 bases between them. The CDR3 coding sequence is TGTGCCAGCAGCCCTCAGGCTAGCAATCAGCCCCAGCATTTT. Its translation is CASSPQASNQPQHF.

The chain employs TRBV14 and TRBJ1-1; weak D call: TRBD1 (6 bases). The CDR3 length is 14 residues. Germline V gene lookup returns CDR1 SGHDN and CDR2 FVKESK. V was pared by 7 bases and J by 4 bases, with 16 bases between. Here the CDR3 reads CASNPGGAGTEAFF. CDR3 sequence (DNA): TGTGCCAGCAATCCGGGGGGCGCGGGCACTGAAGCTTTCTTT.

The chain couples TRBV9 to TRBJ2-3; 10 bases line up with TRBD2. This CDR3 is built from 16 residues. V trimming: 3 bases; J trimming: 2 bases; junction bases outside the gene matches: 6. The germline gives CDR1 SGDLS, CDR2 YYNGEE. CDR3 coding DNA: TGTGCCAGCAGCGACCGGACTAGCGGATACACAGATACGCAGTATTTT. It is translated as CASSDRTSGYTDTQYF.

The chain recombines TRBV21-1 with TRBJ2-2; the DNA was not used to check the table's D call, TRBD1. TRBV21-1 is reported as a pseudogene. The CDR3 spans 18 residues. In nucleotides, the CDR3 is TGTGCCAGCAGCCCGCAGGCGGGACAGGGTTGCGGGACCGGGGAGCTGTTTTTT. Its translation: CASSPQAGQGCGTGELFF.

CDR3 in amino acids: CASSGELAGGPYEQYF. The CDR3 DNA follows: TGTGCCAGCAGTGGTGAACTAGCGGGGGGCCCCTACGAGCAGTACTTC. The chain employs TRBV2 and TRBJ2-7, with 12 bases lining up with TRBD2. This CDR3 has 16 amino acids. V lost 4 bases and J lost 2; bases outside the gene matches: 6. Germline V gene lookup returns CDR1 SNHLY and CDR2 FYNNEI.

The chain carries TRBV7-9 and TRBJ1-1; D gene ambiguous. V lost 5 bases and J lost 6, with 16 bases in between. The CDR3 sequence is 14 residues long. Per germline, CDR1 SEHNR and CDR2 FQNEAQ (reference sequence). The CDR3: CASSPSVRGAEAFF. The CDR3 region has the DNA TGTGCCAGCAGCCCATCCGTGAGAGGCGCTGAAGCTTTCTTT.

This clone was seen more than once but under ten times. This chain uses TRBV5-6 with TRBJ1-6, with TRBD1 matching over 7 bases. The CDR3 spans 14 residues. The germline CDR1 and CDR2 sequences are SGHDT and YYEEEE. Trimming removed 4 bases from V and 10 bases from J; junction bases left unmatched: 8. This chain's CDR3 is CASSATGDGSPLHF. CDR3 bases: TGTGCCAGCAGCGCAACAGGGGACGGATCACCCCTCCACTTT.

The chain recombines TRBV6-1 with TRBJ1-5, with D uncertain. This CDR3 is 16 amino acids long. Germline CDR1 is MNHNS and CDR2 is SASEGT. V was cut by 2 bases and J by 5 bases, with 16 bases left in between. The CDR3 DNA sequence: TGTGCCAGCAGTGAAACCCGGACTCCTTCGTATCAGCCCCAGCATTTT. This encodes CASSETRTPSYQPQHF.

V and J are TRBV7-2 and TRBJ2-2; 9 nucleotides align to TRBD2. Germline CDR1 SGHTA, CDR2 FQGNSA. The CDR3 consists of 15 residues. V was clipped by 5 bases and J by 6 bases; unmatched bases: 7. Here the CDR3 DNA reads TGTGCCAGCAGCCCTTTAGCGGGGGAGGCCGGGGAGCTGTTTTTT. This gives the protein CASSPLAGEAGELFF.

This rearrangement joins TRBV29-1 to TRBJ2-7; 8 bases fit TRBD1. This CDR3 region has 14 residues. Trimming removed 7 bases from V and 5 bases from J; junction bases left unmatched: 13. Germline assignment: CDR1 SQVTM and CDR2 ANQGSEA. This CDR3 is CSAGRRTGSDEQYF. CDR3 coding DNA: TGCAGCGCTGGACGCCGGACAGGGTCTGACGAGCAGTACTTC.

The chain is built from TRBV6-1 and TRBJ1-6; D not resolved. This CDR3 has 14 amino acids. V shed 2 bases and J shed 7 bases, with 9 bases lying between them. CDR1 is MNHNS and CDR2 is SASEGT in the germline V gene. The CDR3 is CASSESVRNSPLHF. CDR3 DNA: TGTGCCAGCAGTGAATCGGTTAGAAATTCACCCCTCCACTTT.

This chain links TRBV6-1 with TRBJ1-2; D may be TRBD1 (5 bases). V lost 10 bases and J lost 1, with 10 bases in between. This CDR3 region has 12 residues. The germline CDR1 and CDR2 sequences are MNHNS and SASEGT. The CDR3 sequence: CATRGVNYGYTF. In DNA, the CDR3 is TGTGCCACCCGGGGGGTTAACTATGGCTACACCTTC.

This clone has a handful of counts. CDR3 sequence reads: CASSRDRKNSPLHF. Here the CDR3 DNA reads TGTGCCAGCAGCCGGGACAGGAAGAATTCACCCCTCCACTTT. The chain uses TRBV2 and TRBJ1-6, with 8 bases that match TRBD1. V was clipped by 6 bases and J by 7 bases; unmatched bases: 5. This CDR3 comprises 14 residues. The germline CDR1 and CDR2 sequences are SNHLY and FYNNEI.

CDR3 DNA: TGTGCCAGTAGTATACGGGGCGGGGGTAATTCACCCCTCCACTTT. Translating gives CASSIRGGGNSPLHF. This chain joins TRBV19 and TRBJ1-6; D is perhaps TRBD1 (5 bases). The length of the CDR3 is 15 residues. The germline V gene has CDR1 LNHDA and CDR2 SQIVND (reference sequence). Trimming stripped 2 bases from V and 6 bases from J, with 11 bases between.

The chain uses TRBV5-6 and TRBJ2-7, with D unclear. Germline loops: CDR1 SGHDT, CDR2 YYEEEE. The length of the CDR3 is 13 residues. With 4 bases removed from V and 0 bases from J, the gap between germline ends came to 8 bases. CDR3 sequence (DNA): TGTGCCAGCAGCACAATCCTCTCCTACGAGCAGTACTTC. It specifies CASSTILSYEQYF.